This TCR beta chain was recovered during a study of blood T cell repertoires in COVID-19. The V gene's germline CDR1 is MNHEY and CDR2 SVGAGI. This CDR3 is 14 amino acids long. Between the trimmed V and J ends, which lost 6 bases and 2 bases, there was a span of 12 bases. This clone was observed once. Under the authors' procedure: From reference gene primer amplification, estimates of nucleated cell counts were derived. TCRdb keeps only in-frame clones here, not all; method: immunoSEQ multiplex PCR. V and J calls and clone size follow that table, whereas D and trimming were derived from the DNA. The data hold around 280,000 clones, with around 87% observed a single time.

This rearrangement joins TRBV6-5 to TRBJ2-3; TRBD1 is a possible D gene (6 bases). Sequenced input: peripheral blood. The receptor was isolated from a man aged 65 to 85 with acute or convalescent COVID-19. DNA for the CDR3: TGTGCCAGCAGAGTTGGACAGCACACAGATACGCAGTATTTT. Translated, it gives CASRVGQHTDTQYF.